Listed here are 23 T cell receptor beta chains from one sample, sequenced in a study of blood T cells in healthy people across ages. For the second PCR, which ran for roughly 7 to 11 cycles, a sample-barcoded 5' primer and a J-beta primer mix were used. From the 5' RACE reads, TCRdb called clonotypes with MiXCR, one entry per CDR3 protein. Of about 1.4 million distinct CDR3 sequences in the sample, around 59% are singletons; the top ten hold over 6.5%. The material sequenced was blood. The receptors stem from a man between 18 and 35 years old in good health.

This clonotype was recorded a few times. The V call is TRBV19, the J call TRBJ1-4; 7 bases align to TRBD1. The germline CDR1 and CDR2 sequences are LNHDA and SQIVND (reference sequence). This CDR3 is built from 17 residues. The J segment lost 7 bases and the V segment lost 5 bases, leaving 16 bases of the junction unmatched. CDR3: CASSARQGRGIGEKLFF. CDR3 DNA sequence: TGTGCCAGTAGTGCCCGACAGGGAAGGGGGATCGGTGAAAAACTGTTTTTT.

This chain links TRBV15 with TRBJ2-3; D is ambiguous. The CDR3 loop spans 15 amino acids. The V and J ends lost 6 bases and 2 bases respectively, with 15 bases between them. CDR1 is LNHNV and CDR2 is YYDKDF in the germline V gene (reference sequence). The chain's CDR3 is CATSRRMTYTDTQYF. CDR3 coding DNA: TGTGCCACCAGTAGACGGATGACGTACACAGATACGCAGTATTTT.

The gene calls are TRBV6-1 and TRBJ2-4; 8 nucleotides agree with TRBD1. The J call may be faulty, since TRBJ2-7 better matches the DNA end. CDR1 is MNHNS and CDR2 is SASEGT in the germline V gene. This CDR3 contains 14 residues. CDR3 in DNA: TGTGCCAGCAGGGCGGGACAGGATTTTTACGAGCAGTACTTC. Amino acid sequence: CASRAGQDFYEQYF.

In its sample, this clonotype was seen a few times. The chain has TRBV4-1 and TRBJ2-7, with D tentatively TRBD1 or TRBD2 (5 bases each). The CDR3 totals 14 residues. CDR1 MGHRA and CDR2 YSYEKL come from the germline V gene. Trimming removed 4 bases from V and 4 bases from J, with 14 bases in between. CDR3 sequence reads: CASSPHERGYEQYF. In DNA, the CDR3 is TGCGCCAGCAGCCCCCATGAGAGGGGATACGAGCAGTACTTC.

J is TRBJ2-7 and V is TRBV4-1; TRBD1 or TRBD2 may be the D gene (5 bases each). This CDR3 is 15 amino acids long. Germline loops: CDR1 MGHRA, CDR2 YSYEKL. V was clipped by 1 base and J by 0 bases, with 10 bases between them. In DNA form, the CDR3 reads TGCGCCAGCAGCCAAGGCCGAGGGGCCTCCTACGAGCAGTACTTC. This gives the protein CASSQGRGASYEQYF.

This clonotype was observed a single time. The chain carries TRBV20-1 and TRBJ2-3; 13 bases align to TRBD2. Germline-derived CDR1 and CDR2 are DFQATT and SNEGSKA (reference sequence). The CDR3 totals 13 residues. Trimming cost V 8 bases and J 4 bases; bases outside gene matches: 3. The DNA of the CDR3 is TGCAGTTTACTAGCGGGAGGGCCAGATACGCAGTATTTT. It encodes CSLLAGGPDTQYF.

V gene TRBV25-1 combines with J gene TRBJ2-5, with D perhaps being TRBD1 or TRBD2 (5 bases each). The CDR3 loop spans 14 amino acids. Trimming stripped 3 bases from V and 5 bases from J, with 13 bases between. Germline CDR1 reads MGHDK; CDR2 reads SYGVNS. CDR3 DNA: TGTGCCAGCAGTGACCGGGGACGGCAGGAGACCCAGTACTTC. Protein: CASSDRGRQETQYF.

CDR3 residues: CSVWGDGELFF. In DNA, the CDR3 is TGCAGCGTTTGGGGGGACGGGGAGCTGTTTTTT. This chain joins TRBV29-1 and TRBJ2-2, with D tentatively TRBD2 (6 bases). V was cut by 5 bases and J by 7 bases, with 8 bases left in between. The CDR3 is made up of 11 amino acids. Germline CDR1 and CDR2: SQVTM and ANQGSEA.

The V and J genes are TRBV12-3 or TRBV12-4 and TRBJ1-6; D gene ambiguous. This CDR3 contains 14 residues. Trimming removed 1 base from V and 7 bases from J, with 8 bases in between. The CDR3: CASSLGNVNSPLHF. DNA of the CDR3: TGTGCCAGCAGTTTAGGGAATGTGAATTCACCCCTCCACTTT.

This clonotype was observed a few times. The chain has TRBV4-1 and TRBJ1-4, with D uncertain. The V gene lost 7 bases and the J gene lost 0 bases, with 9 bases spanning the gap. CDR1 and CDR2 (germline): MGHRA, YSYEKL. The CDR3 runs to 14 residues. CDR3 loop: CASNEVATNEKLFF. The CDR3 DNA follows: TGCGCCAGCAACGAAGTTGCAACTAATGAAAAACTGTTTTTT.

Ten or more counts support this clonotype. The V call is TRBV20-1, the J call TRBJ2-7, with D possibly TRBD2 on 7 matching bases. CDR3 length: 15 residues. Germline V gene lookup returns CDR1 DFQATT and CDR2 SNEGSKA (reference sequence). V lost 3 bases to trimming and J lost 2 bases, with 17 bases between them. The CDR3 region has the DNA TGCAGTGCTAGGGGGGAGGGGGGAGCTCCCTACGAGCAGTACTTC. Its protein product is CSARGEGGAPYEQYF.

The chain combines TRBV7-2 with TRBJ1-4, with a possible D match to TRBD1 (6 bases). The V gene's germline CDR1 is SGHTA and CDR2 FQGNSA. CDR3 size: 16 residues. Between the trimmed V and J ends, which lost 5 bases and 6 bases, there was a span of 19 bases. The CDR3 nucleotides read TGTGCCAGCAGCCCACGGGGGGGCGGCGGTTATGAAAAACTGTTTTTT. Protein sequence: CASSPRGGGGYEKLFF.

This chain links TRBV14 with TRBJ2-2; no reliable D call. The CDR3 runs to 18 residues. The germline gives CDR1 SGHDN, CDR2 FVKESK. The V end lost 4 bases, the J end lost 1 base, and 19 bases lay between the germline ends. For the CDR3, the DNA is TGTGCCAGCAGCCCGTCAAGGTGGGGAAAGGAGAACACCGGGGAGCTGTTTTTT. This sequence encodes CASSPSRWGKENTGELFF.

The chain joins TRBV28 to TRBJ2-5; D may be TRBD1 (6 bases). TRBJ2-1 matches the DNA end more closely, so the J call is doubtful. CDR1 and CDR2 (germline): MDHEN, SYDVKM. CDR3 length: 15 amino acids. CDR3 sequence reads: CASSYTGLGQETQFF. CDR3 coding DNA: TGTGCCAGCAGCTACACAGGGTTAGGGCAAGAGACCCAGTTCTTC.

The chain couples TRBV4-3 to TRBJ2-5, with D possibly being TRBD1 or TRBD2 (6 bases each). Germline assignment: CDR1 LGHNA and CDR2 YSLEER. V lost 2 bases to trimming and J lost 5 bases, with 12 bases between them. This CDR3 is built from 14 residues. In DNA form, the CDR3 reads TGCGCCAGCAGCCAACCGGGGGCAGGGGAGACCCAGTACTTC. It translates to CASSQPGAGETQYF.

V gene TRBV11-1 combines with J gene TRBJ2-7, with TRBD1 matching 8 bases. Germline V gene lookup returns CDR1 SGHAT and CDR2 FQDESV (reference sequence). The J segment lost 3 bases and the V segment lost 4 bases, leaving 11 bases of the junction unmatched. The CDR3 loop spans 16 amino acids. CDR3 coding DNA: TGTGCCAGCAGCTCACCAGACAGGGGCCTAAACTACGAGCAGTACTTC. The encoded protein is CASSSPDRGLNYEQYF.

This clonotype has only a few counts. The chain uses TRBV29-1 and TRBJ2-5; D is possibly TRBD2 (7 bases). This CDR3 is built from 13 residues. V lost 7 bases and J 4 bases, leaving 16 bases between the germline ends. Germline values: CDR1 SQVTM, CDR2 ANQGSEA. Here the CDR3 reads CSEGGGAGETQYF. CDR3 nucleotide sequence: TGCAGCGAAGGGGGAGGGGCCGGAGAGACCCAGTACTTC.

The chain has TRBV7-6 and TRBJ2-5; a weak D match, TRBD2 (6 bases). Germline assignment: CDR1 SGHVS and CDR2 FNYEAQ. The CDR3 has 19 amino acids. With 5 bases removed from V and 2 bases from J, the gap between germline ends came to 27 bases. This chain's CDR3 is CASSPRATAGGPTQETQYF. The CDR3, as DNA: TGTGCCAGCAGCCCCAGGGCTACAGCGGGCGGGCCAACTCAAGAGACCCAGTACTTC.

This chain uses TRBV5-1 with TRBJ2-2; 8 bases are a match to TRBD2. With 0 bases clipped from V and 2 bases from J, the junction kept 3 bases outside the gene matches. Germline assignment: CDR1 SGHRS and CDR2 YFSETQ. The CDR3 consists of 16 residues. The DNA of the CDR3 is TGCGCCAGCAGCTTGGGGACTAGCATCAACACCGGGGAGCTGTTTTTT. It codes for CASSLGTSINTGELFF.

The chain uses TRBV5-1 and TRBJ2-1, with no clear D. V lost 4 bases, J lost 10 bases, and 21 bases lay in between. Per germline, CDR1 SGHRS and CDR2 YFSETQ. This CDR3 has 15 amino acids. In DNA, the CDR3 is TGCGCCAGCAGCCCGACATTTGACCAGCTCAGAGAGCAGTTCTTC. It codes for CASSPTFDQLREQFF.

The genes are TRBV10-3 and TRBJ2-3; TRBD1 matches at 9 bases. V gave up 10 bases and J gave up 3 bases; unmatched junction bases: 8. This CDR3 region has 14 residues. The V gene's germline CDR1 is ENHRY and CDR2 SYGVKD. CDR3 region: CATTGGQGTDTQYF. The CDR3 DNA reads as TGTGCCACCACAGGGGGCCAGGGGACAGATACGCAGTATTTT.

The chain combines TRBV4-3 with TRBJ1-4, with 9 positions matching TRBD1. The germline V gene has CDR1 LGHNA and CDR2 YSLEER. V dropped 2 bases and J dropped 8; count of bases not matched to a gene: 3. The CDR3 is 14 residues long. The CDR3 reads CASSQRTGAEKLFF. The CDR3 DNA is TGCGCCAGCAGCCAAAGGACAGGGGCCGAAAAACTGTTTTTT.

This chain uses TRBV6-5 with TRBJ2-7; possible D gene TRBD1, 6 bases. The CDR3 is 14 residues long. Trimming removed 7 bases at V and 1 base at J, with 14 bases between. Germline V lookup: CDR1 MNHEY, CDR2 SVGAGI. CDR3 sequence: CASKRTVGSYEQYF. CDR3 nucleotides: TGTGCCAGCAAACGGACAGTCGGATCCTACGAGCAGTACTTC.